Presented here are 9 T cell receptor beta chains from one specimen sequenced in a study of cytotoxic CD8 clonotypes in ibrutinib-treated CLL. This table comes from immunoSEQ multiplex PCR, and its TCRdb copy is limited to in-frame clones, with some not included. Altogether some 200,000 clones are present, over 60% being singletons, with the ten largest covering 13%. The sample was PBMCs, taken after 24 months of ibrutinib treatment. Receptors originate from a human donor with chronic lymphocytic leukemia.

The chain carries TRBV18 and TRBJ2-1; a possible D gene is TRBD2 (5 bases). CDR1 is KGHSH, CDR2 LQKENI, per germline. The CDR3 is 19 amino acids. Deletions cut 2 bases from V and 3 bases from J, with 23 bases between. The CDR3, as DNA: TGTGCCAGCTCACCAGGGAACCCTATAGAGCGGACTCGCTACAATGAGCAGTTCTTC. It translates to CASSPGNPIERTRYNEQFF.

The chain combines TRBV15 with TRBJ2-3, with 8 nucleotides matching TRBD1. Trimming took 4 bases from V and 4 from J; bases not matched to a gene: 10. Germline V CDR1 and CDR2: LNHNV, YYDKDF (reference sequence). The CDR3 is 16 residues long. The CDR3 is CATSTRAGGLADTQYF. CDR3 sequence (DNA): TGTGCCACCAGCACCAGGGCAGGGGGCTTGGCAGATACGCAGTATTTT.

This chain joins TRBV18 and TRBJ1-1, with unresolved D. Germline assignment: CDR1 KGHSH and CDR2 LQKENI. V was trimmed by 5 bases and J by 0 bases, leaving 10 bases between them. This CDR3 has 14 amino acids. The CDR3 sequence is CASSARRVNTEAFF. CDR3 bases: TGTGCCAGCTCAGCTCGCCGGGTGAACACTGAAGCTTTCTTT.

Here the CDR3 reads CASSLSSGGPPLFQFF. In DNA, the CDR3 is TGTGCCAGCAGTTTATCGAGCGGGGGACCCCCTTTGTTTCAGTTCTTC. The V gene is TRBV27, the J gene TRBJ2-1; 8 bases line up with TRBD2. Trimming took 0 bases from V and 13 from J; bases not matched to a gene: 14. CDR3 length: 16 residues. Germline V gene sequence: CDR1 MNHEY, CDR2 SMNVEV (reference sequence).

The CDR3 DNA reads TGTGCCAGCAGTTTATCCGGGGGACTCTACTACGAGCAGTACTTC. As protein: CASSLSGGLYYEQYF. The chain carries TRBV6-6 and TRBJ2-7; D might be TRBD2 (6 bases). The ends were cut back, 4 bases at V and 3 bases at J, with 16 bases in the middle. This CDR3 is built from 15 residues. The germline V gene encodes CDR1 MNHNY and CDR2 SVGAGI (reference sequence).

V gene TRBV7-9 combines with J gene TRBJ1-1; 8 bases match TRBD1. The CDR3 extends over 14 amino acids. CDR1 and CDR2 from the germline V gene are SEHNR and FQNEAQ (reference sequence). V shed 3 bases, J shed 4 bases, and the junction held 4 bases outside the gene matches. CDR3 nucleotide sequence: TGTGCCAGCAGCTTTGCAGGGGGCGGCACTGAAGCTTTCTTT. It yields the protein CASSFAGGGTEAFF.

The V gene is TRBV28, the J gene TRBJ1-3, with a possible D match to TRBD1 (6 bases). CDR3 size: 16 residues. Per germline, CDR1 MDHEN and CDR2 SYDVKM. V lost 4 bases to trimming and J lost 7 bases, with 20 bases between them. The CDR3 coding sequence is TGTGCCAGCAGTTCCACAGGGAAAGGGTCAAGGAACACCATATATTTT. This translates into CASSSTGKGSRNTIYF.

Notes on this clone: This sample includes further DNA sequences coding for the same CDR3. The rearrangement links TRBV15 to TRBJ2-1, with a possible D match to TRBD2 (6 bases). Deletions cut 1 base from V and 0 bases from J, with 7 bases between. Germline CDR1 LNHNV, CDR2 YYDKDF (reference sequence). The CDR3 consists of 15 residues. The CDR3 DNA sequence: TGTGCCACCAGCAGAGGACTAGTCTCCTACAATGAGCAGTTCTTC. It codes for CATSRGLVSYNEQFF.

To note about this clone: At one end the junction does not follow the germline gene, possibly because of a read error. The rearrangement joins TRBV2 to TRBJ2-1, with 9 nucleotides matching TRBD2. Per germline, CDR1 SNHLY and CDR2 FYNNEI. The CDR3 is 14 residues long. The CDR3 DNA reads TGTGCCACCAGTAGCGGGAGTCTTTACAATGAGCAGTTCTTC. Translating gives CATSSGSLYNEQFF.